Listed here are 13 T cell receptor beta chains from one sample, sequenced in a study of blood T cell repertoires in COVID-19. Produced via immunoSEQ multiplex PCR; TCRdb's table is partial and in-frame only. The sample has over 200,000 clones, 88% seen once. The specimen was peripheral blood. These receptors came from a woman aged 55-69 years with acute or convalescent COVID-19.

J is TRBJ1-1 and V is TRBV7-2; 7 nucleotides match TRBD1. Germline CDR1 SGHTA, CDR2 FQGNSA. This CDR3 comprises 16 residues. V lost 1 base and J lost 5; bases outside the gene matches: 10. The CDR3 coding sequence is TGTGCCAGCAGCTTAGGCCCCCCGGCAGGGGGGACTGAAGCTTTCTTT. It is translated as CASSLGPPAGGTEAFF.

The chain carries TRBV19 and TRBJ2-6; 7 positions agree with TRBD1. The CDR3 sequence is 15 residues long. Per the germline V gene, CDR1 is LNHDA and CDR2 is SQIVND (reference sequence). J was trimmed by 2 bases and V by 4 bases; bases with no gene match: 2. The CDR3 DNA sequence: TGTGCCAGTAGTAGGGACAGCGCTGGGGCCAACGTCCTGACTTTC. It specifies CASSRDSAGANVLTF. Complete variable domain (other parts from reference TRBV19 and TRBJ2-6): DGGITQSPKYLFRKEGQNVTLSCEQNLNHDAMYWYRQDPGQGLRLIYYSQIVNDFQKGDIAEGYSVSREKKESFPLTVTSAQKNPTAFYLCASSRDSAGANVLTFGAGSRLTVL.

The rearrangement joins TRBV15 to TRBJ1-1, with a possible D match to TRBD1 (6 bases). The CDR3 spans 17 residues. Looked up from germline, CDR1 is LNHNV and CDR2 is YYDKDF (reference sequence). The V end lost 0 bases, the J end lost 1 base, and 15 bases lay between the germline ends. The CDR3 sequence: CATSRDPPGGRNTEAFF. The DNA for the CDR3 is TGTGCCACCAGCAGAGATCCACCGGGGGGCAGGAACACTGAAGCTTTCTTT.

This rearrangement joins TRBV3-1 (or the pseudogene TRBV3-2) to TRBJ2-3, with D unclear. Germline V CDR1 and CDR2: LGHDT, YNNKEL (reference sequence). Trimming left V 6 bases short and J 3 bases short, with 13 bases between. This CDR3 comprises 14 residues. CDR3: CASSTQLGTDTQYF. The CDR3 DNA reads as TGTGCCAGCAGTACCCAGCTCGGGACAGATACGCAGTATTTT.

The gene calls are TRBV7-2 and TRBJ1-2; D ambiguous. The length of the CDR3 is 13 residues. From germline, CDR1 is SGHTA and CDR2 FQGNSA. V lost 0 bases, J lost 3 bases, and 5 bases lay in between. CDR3 residues: CASSLANYYGYTF. CDR3 nucleotide sequence: TGTGCCAGCAGCTTAGCCAATTACTATGGCTACACCTTC. Drawing the rest from reference TRBV7-2 and TRBJ1-2, the complete variable domain is GAGVSQSPSNKVTEKGKDVELRCDPISGHTALYWYRQSLGQGLEFLIYFQGNSAPDKSGLPSDRFSAERTGGSVSTLTIQRTQQEDSAVYLCASSLANYYGYTFGSGTRLTVV.

V gene TRBV19 combines with J gene TRBJ1-1; 9 nucleotides line up with TRBD1. Germline CDR1 reads LNHDA; CDR2 reads SQIVND (reference sequence). This CDR3 has 14 amino acids. Losses at the gene ends were 7 bases for V and 11 bases for J; bases not matched to a gene: 14. CDR3 in amino acids: CASTNSWTGAYAFF. For the CDR3, the DNA is TGTGCCAGTACCAATAGCTGGACAGGGGCTTATGCTTTCTTT.

The gene calls are TRBV9 and TRBJ1-1; D is perhaps TRBD1 (6 bases). Trimming stripped 6 bases from V and 1 base from J, with 13 bases between. Germline CDR1 SGDLS, CDR2 YYNGEE. The CDR3 contains 14 residues. CDR3: CASNPGHPNTEAFF. The CDR3 nucleotides are TGTGCCAGCAACCCGGGACACCCGAACACTGAAGCTTTCTTT.

This chain connects TRBV6-5 to TRBJ2-5, with D perhaps TRBD2 (5 bases). Trimming left V 3 bases short and J 3 bases short, with 17 bases between. The CDR3 extends over 16 amino acids. The V gene's germline CDR1 is MNHEY and CDR2 SVGAGI. The CDR3, as DNA: TGTGCCAGCAGTTATCGAAGAACGGACTCAAAAGAGACCCAGTACTTC. Encoded protein: CASSYRRTDSKETQYF.

This rearrangement joins TRBV7-9 to TRBJ2-7; D may be TRBD2 (5 bases). With 1 base removed from V and 3 bases from J, the gap between germline ends came to 7 bases. The CDR3 sequence is 13 residues long. The V gene's germline CDR1 is SEHNR and CDR2 FQNEAQ (reference sequence). CDR3 sequence: CASSLGDYYEQYF. CDR3 sequence (DNA): TGTGCCAGCAGCTTAGGAGACTACTACGAGCAGTACTTC.

J is TRBJ1-1 and V is TRBV19; a possible D gene is TRBD1 (6 bases). V lost 8 bases to trimming and J lost 1 base, with 17 bases between them. CDR3 length equals 15 residues. The germline V gene encodes CDR1 LNHDA and CDR2 SQIVND (reference sequence). This CDR3 reads CASSKPGQSNTEAFF. For the CDR3, the DNA is TGTGCCAGTTCTAAACCTGGACAGTCGAACACTGAAGCTTTCTTT.

The gene calls are TRBV7-8 and TRBJ1-6; no clear D gene. CDR1 and CDR2 from the germline V gene are SGHVS and FQNEAQ. The CDR3 is made up of 14 amino acids. Trimming removed 3 bases from V and 4 bases from J, with 7 bases in between. The chain's CDR3 is CASSFQTYNSPLHF. CDR3 in DNA: TGTGCCAGCAGCTTCCAGACATATAATTCACCCCTCCACTTT.

This clone is a singleton in its sample. The chain employs TRBV5-5 and TRBJ2-7, with D tentatively TRBD1 (5 bases). This CDR3 is built from 14 residues. Trimming stripped 4 bases from V and 3 bases from J, with 14 bases between. The V gene's germline CDR1 is SGHKS and CDR2 YYEKEE (reference sequence). The CDR3 DNA is TGTGCCAGCAGCGACTGGGGCCTGAACTACGAGCAGTACTTC. It yields the protein CASSDWGLNYEQYF.

This chain connects TRBV7-2 to TRBJ2-2; TRBD2 is a possible D gene (5 bases). Germline V CDR1 and CDR2: SGHTA, FQGNSA. The CDR3 runs 18 residues. V was cut by 2 bases and J by 0 bases, with 16 bases left in between. The CDR3 DNA follows: TGTGCCAGCAGCTTATTGGGGAGACGTACCACGAACACCGGGGAGCTGTTTTTT. Residues: CASSLLGRRTTNTGELFF.